This T cell receptor (beta chain) is drawn from a study of shared clonotypes between healthy human individuals. Study information: The cohort had a couple of women and a few men, ages 18 to 49. Broader study findings: Investigators expected sequencing depth to affect clonotype sharing among donors.

Donors were healthy HIV-negative adults without recently reported acute infections or vaccinations. This table comes from immunoSEQ multiplex PCR, and its TCRdb copy is limited to in-frame clones, with some not included. The table includes around 690,000 clones, less than 95% detected once. Of note for this clone: Antigen: not known.

Sequenced material: memory CD8+ T cells from PBMCs. Subset of the sample: CD45RO+ cells pooled with CCR7-negative TemRA cells. This sequence was found in a man aged 18 to 29 in good health. Some clones in this sample may be carry-over from other donors' samples.

CDR3 DNA: TGTGCCAGCAGCAACGGGGGGGTCAATCAGCCCCAGCATTTT. Its protein product is CASSNGGVNQPQHF. The chain joins TRBV11-2 to TRBJ1-5; perhaps TRBD1 as D (5 bases). Per the germline V gene, CDR1 is SGHAT and CDR2 is FQNNGV. CDR3 length: 14 residues. The V and J ends lost 5 bases and 3 bases respectively, with 11 bases between them.